This T cell receptor beta chain was sequenced in a study of shared clonotypes between healthy human individuals. Study summary: Contributing individuals were a couple of females and three males aged 18 to 49. Study observations and caveats: Clonotype sharing among donors, it was expected, would be affected by sequencing depth. Donor scarcity curtailed the genetic and exposure-history diversity represented herein.

Germline CDR1 and CDR2: SGHTA and FQGNSA. This CDR3 contains 14 residues. J was trimmed by 2 bases and V by 5 bases; bases with no gene match: 2. The donors, healthy adults who were HIV-negative, had experienced no recent acute infections or vaccinations. Produced via immunoSEQ multiplex PCR; TCRdb's table is partial and in-frame only. The sample carries hundreds of thousands of clones, more than 70% recorded once. A note on this clone: The antigen is unknown.

V gene TRBV7-2 combines with J gene TRBJ2-5; TRBD2 aligns across 10 bases. The sample was PBMCs. The TCR was taken from a woman in her 40s in good health. Some clones in this sample may be carry-over from other donors' samples. CDR3 in amino acids: CASSHSGGQETQYF. CDR3 in DNA: TGTGCCAGCAGCCATAGCGGGGGGCAAGAGACCCAGTACTTC.